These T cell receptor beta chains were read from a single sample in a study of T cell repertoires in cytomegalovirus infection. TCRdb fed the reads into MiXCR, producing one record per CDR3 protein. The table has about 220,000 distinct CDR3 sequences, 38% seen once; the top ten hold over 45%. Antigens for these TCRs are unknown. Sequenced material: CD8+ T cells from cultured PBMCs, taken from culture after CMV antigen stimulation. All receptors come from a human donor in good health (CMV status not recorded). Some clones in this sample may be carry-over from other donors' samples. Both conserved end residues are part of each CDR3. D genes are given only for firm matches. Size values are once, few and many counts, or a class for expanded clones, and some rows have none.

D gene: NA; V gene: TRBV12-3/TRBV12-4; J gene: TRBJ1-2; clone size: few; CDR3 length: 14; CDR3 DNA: TGTGCCAGCAGTTTAGGGACGGAGCCCCGTGGCTACACCTTC; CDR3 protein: CASSLGTEPRGYTF
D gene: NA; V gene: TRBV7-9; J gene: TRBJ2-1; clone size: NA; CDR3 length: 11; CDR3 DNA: TGTGCCAGCAGCTTAGTGGGGCAGGAGTTCTTC; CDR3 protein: CASSLVGQEFF
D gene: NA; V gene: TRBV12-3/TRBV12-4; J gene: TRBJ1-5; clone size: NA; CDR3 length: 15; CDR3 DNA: TGTGCCAGCAGTGTCGAGGGAACGAGCAATCAGCCCCAGCATTTT; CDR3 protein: CASSVEGTSNQPQHF
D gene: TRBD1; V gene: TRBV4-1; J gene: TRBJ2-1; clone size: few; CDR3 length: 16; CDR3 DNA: TGCGCCAGCAGCCCCTCGGCAGGGGGAACCTACAATGAGCAGTTCTTC; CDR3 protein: CASSPSAGGTYNEQFF
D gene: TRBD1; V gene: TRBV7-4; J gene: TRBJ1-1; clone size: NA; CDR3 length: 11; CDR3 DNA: TGTGCCAGCAGCGAGGGGGCGGAAGCTTTCTTT; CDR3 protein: CASSEGAEAFF
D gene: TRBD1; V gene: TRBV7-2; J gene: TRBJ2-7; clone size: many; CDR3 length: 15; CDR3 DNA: TGTGCCAGCAGCCCTATTGGACAGGGGCACTACGAGCAGTACTTC; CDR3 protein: CASSPIGQGHYEQYF
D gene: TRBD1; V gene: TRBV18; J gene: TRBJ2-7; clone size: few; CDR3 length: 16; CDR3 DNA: TGTGCCAGCTCACACCCAACCGACAGGGGATCCTACGAGCAGTACTTC; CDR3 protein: CASSHPTDRGSYEQYF
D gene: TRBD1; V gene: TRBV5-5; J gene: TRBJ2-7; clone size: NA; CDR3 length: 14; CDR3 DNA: TGTGCCAGCAGCTTGTTGGGACAGGGGTACGAGCAGTACTTC; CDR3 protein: CASSLLGQGYEQYF
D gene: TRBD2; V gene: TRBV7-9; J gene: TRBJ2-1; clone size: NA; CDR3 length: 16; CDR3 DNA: TGTGCCAGCAGCTTAGATATACTAGCGGGAAACAATGAGCAGTTCTTC; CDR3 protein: CASSLDILAGNNEQFF
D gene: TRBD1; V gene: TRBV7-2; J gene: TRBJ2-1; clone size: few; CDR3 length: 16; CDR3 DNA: TGTGCCAGCAGCTTAAGGGGGACAGGGTACGGGAATGAGCAGTTCTTC; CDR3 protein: CASSLRGTGYGNEQFF
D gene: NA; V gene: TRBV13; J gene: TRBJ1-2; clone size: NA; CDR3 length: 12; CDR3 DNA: TGTGCCAGCAGCTCCGGACAGTATGGCTACACCTTC; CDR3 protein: CASSSGQYGYTF
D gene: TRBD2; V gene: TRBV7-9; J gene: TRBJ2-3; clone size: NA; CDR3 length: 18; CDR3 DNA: TGTGCCAGCAGCGGCTACCAACCGGGACTAGCGGGCACGGATACGCAGTATTTT; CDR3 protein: CASSGYQPGLAGTDTQYF
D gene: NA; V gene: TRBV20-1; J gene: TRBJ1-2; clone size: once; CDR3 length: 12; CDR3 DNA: TGCAGTGCTAAGGACGTTAACTATGGCTACACCTTC; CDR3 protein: CSAKDVNYGYTF
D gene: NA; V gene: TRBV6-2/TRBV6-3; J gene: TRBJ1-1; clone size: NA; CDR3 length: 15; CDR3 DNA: TGTGCCAGCAGTTACTCGAGTAGGGAAGGGGCTGAAGCTTTCTTT; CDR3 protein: CASSYSSREGAEAFF
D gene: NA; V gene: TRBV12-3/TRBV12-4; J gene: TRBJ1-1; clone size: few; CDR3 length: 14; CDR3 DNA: TGTGCCAGCTTTCCCGGACACAGCTACACTGAAGCTTTCTTT; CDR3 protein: CASFPGHSYTEAFF
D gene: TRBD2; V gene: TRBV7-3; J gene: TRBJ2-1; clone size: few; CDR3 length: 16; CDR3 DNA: TGTGCCAGCAGCAAGACTAGCGGGAGCTCCTACAATGAGCAGTTCTTC; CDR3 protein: CASSKTSGSSYNEQFF
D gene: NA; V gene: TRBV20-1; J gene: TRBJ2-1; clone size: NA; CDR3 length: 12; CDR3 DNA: TGCAGTGCTAGCGACGCGAGCAATGAGCAGTTCTTC; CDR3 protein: CSASDASNEQFF
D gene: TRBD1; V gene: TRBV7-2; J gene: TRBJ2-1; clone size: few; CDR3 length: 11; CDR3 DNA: TGTGCCAGCAGCTCGCCGGGACAGGCGTTCTTC; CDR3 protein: CASSSPGQAFF
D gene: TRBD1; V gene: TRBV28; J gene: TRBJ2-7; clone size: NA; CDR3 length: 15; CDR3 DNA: TGTGCCAGCGGCAGGGGGAGATCCTCCCAATACGAGCAGTACTTC; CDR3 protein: CASGRGRSSQYEQYF
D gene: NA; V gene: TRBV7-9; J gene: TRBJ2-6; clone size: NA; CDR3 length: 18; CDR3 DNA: TGTGCCAGCAGCTTAGGGGGCCGGGTAAGAGTTGGGGCCAACGTCCTGACTTTC; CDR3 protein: CASSLGGRVRVGANVLTF
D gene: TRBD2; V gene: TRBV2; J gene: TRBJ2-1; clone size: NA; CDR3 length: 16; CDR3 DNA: TGTGCCAGCAGCCCTCGTAGCGGGAAGACCTACAATGAGCAGTTCTTC; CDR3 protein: CASSPRSGKTYNEQFF
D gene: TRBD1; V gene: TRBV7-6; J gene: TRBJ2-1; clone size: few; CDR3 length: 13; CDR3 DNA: TGTGCCAGTGGGACAGGGGTTTACAATGAGCAGTTCTTC; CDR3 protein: CASGTGVYNEQFF
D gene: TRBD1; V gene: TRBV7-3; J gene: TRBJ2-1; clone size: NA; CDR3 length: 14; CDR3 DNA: TGTGCCAGCAGCTTAGGGACAGGGGGCTATGAGCAGTTCTTC; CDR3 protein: CASSLGTGGYEQFF
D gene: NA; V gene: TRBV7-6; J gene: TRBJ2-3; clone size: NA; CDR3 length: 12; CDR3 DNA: TGTGCCAGCAGCCCGACGGTAGATACGCAGTATTTT; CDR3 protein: CASSPTVDTQYF
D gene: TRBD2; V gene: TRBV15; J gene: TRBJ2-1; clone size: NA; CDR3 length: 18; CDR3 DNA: TGTGCCACCAGCAGAGATCGGGGACTAGCGGGGACCTACAATGAGCAGTTCTTC; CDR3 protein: CATSRDRGLAGTYNEQFF
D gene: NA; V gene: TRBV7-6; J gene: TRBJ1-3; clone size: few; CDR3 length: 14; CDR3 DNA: TGTGCCAGCAGCACCCGACAGAAGGGAAACACCATATATTTT; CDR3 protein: CASSTRQKGNTIYF
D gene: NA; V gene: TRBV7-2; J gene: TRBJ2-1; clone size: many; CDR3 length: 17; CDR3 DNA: TGTGCCAGCAGCCCCCCGTCCCTGGGGGACCTAATCAATGAGCAGTTCTTC; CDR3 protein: CASSPPSLGDLINEQFF
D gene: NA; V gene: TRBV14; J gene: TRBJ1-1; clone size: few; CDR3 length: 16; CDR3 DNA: TGTGCCAGCAGCCTATTCCCTGGGCTTAGGAACACTGAAGCTTTCTTT; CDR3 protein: CASSLFPGLRNTEAFF
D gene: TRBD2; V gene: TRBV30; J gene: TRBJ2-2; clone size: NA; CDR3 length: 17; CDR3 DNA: TGTGCCTGGAGTGTAAGGCTAGCGGGAGGTGGGACCGGGGAGCTGTTTTTT; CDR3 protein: CAWSVRLAGGGTGELFF
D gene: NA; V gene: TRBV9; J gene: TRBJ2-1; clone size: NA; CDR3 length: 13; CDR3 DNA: TGTGCCAGCAGCGTAACCGGGTCTAATGAGCAGTTCTTC; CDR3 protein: CASSVTGSNEQFF
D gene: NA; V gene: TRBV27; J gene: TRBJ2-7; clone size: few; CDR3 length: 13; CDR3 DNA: TGTGCCAGCAGTTTGCGGGGCAACTACGAGCAGTACTTC; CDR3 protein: CASSLRGNYEQYF
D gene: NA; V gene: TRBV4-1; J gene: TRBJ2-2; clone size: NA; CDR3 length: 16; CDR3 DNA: TGCGCCAGCAGCCAAGGACCCCTGATAGACACCGGGGAGCTGTTTTTT; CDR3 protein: CASSQGPLIDTGELFF
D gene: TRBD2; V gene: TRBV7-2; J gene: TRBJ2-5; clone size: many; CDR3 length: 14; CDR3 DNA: TGTGCCAGCACCGAAGCGGGACCCCCGGAGACCCAGTACTTC; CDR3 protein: CASTEAGPPETQYF